One sample yielded the 31 T cell receptor beta chains listed below, sequenced in a study of beta chain features in type 1 diabetes (dated by TCRdb to between 2017 and 2018). The receptor library was made with the immunoSEQ multiplex PCR assay. The High Capacity cDNA Reverse Transcription Kit was used to reverse transcribe all of the isolated RNA, meaning that expressed TCRB transcripts were what got sequenced. What TCRdb holds here is the immuneACCESS table cut down to in-frame rearrangements. Part of the clones is not present; checked against another copy, under half of the missing clones reflect an unresolved V gene, and the others are unexplained. Across this sample there are approximately 140,000 clones, with roughly 9.3% seen only once. 0.65% of the sample lies in the top ten. Sequenced input: central memory CD4+ T cells from blood. These TCRs come from a woman between 40 and 55 years old in good health.

V and J are TRBV7-9 and TRBJ1-3, with D possibly matching TRBD1 (6 bases). The V end lost 6 bases, the J end lost 3 bases, and 15 bases lay between the germline ends. Per the germline V gene, CDR1 is SEHNR and CDR2 is FQNEAQ (reference sequence). The CDR3 consists of 15 residues. CDR3 coding DNA: TGTGCCAGCAGTTCCGGGACACTTAATGGAAACACCATATATTTT. Translated, it gives CASSSGTLNGNTIYF. The full variable domain, completed using reference TRBV7-9 and TRBJ1-3, is DTGVSQNPRHKITKRGQNVTFRCDPISEHNRLYWYRQTLGQGPEFLTYFQNEAQLEKSRLLSDRFSAERPKGSFSTLEIQRTEQGDSAMYLCASSSGTLNGNTIYFGEGSWLTVV.

This clone has only one observation. V gene TRBV6-5 combines with J gene TRBJ1-1; D is possibly TRBD1 (5 bases). V was pared by 5 bases and J by 11 bases, with 12 bases between. This CDR3 region has 11 residues. Per the germline V gene, CDR1 is MNHEY and CDR2 is SVGAGI. CDR3 in amino acids: CASSARDLAFF. The CDR3, as DNA: TGTGCCAGCAGTGCCCGGGACTTGGCTTTCTTT.

The V gene is TRBV12-5, the J gene TRBJ1-1, with TRBD1 identical over 8 bases. CDR3 size: 16 residues. J lost 7 bases, V lost 1 base, and 11 bases had no gene match. Germline CDR1 is LGHNT and CDR2 is FRNRAP. CDR3 in DNA: TGTGCTAGTGGTTTGGGAACAGGGGGATCGTACCGTGAAGCTTTCTTT. It codes for CASGLGTGGSYREAFF.

This clone was detected only a few times. The V gene is TRBV9, the J gene TRBJ2-5, with 8 bases aligning to TRBD2. CDR3 size: 15 residues. V lost 1 base, J lost 5 bases, and 7 bases stayed unmatched. Germline V gives CDR1 SGDLS, CDR2 YYNGEE. CDR3 DNA: TGTGCCAGCAGCGTACTTAGCGGGGTCGGGGAGACCCAGTACTTC. Its translation is CASSVLSGVGETQYF.

The chain joins TRBV2 to TRBJ2-1; the match to TRBD2 covers 9 bases. This CDR3 spans 12 amino acids. The germline gives CDR1 SNHLY, CDR2 FYNNEI. Unmatched junction bases numbered 1, after V lost 4 bases and J lost 9 bases. CDR3 sequence reads: CASSATSGEQFF. The CDR3 DNA reads TGTGCCAGCAGTGCGACTAGCGGTGAGCAGTTCTTC.

The chain joins TRBV5-1 to TRBJ1-2; D gene unclear. CDR3 size: 14 residues. Germline V lookup: CDR1 SGHRS, CDR2 YFSETQ. V dropped 0 bases and J dropped 0 bases, with 6 bases sitting between them. The DNA of the CDR3 is TGCGCCAGCAGCTTGGGGCAGTCTAACTATGGCTACACCTTC. Its translation is CASSLGQSNYGYTF.

The V and J genes are TRBV7-2 and TRBJ2-7; D gene uncertain. CDR1 is SGHTA and CDR2 is FQGNSA in the germline V gene. The V and J ends lost 1 base and 0 bases respectively, with 4 bases between them. This CDR3 comprises 13 residues. CDR3 sequence: CASSLVASYEQYF. The CDR3 region has the DNA TGTGCCAGCAGCTTAGTAGCCTCCTACGAGCAGTACTTC.

The chain joins TRBV19 to TRBJ2-5, with no clear D. Germline V lookup: CDR1 LNHDA, CDR2 SQIVND (reference sequence). V lost 5 bases and J lost 2, with 15 bases in between. The CDR3 consists of 15 residues. The CDR3: CASSGAGTLQETQYF. The DNA for the CDR3 is TGTGCCAGTAGTGGTGCAGGCACCCTTCAAGAGACCCAGTACTTC. Combining the CDR3 with reference TRBV19 and TRBJ2-5 gives the whole variable domain DGGITQSPKYLFRKEGQNVTLSCEQNLNHDAMYWYRQDPGQGLRLIYYSQIVNDFQKGDIAEGYSVSREKKESFPLTVTSAQKNPTAFYLCASSGAGTLQETQYFGPGTRLLVL.

V usage is TRBV7-6 and J usage is TRBJ1-5, with D possibly matching TRBD1 (5 bases). The CDR3 sequence is 15 residues long. The germline V and J ends were trimmed by 0 bases and 3 bases, with 9 bases remaining between them. Germline CDR1 is SGHVS and CDR2 is FNYEAQ. CDR3 in DNA: TGTGCCAGCAGCTTAGCCCAGGGTTTCAATCAGCCCCAGCATTTT. Translating it yields CASSLAQGFNQPQHF.

In this sample, this clone turned up a few times. The chain links TRBV7-2 to TRBJ2-1; possible D gene TRBD2, 5 bases. CDR1 and CDR2 from the germline V gene are SGHTA and FQGNSA. Trimming took off 5 bases at V and 4 bases at J, with 9 bases between the two ends. This CDR3 spans 13 amino acids. CDR3 sequence: CASSLGNYNEQFF. The DNA of the CDR3 is TGTGCCAGCAGCCTCGGGAATTACAATGAGCAGTTCTTC. The full variable domain, with the rest looked up from reference TRBV7-2 and TRBJ2-1, is GAGVSQSPSNKVTEKGKDVELRCDPISGHTALYWYRQSLGQGLEFLIYFQGNSAPDKSGLPSDRFSAERTGGSVSTLTIQRTQQEDSAVYLCASSLGNYNEQFFGPGTRLTVL.

The chain employs TRBV7-2 and TRBJ2-5; a weak D match, TRBD2 (5 bases). The ends were cut back, 4 bases at V and 7 bases at J, with 22 bases in the middle. Germline values: CDR1 SGHTA, CDR2 FQGNSA. The CDR3 is made up of 16 amino acids. The CDR3 loop is CASSSPTGRASGTQYF. In DNA form, the CDR3 reads TGTGCCAGCAGCTCTCCGACCGGGCGGGCATCGGGGACCCAGTACTTC.

This clone appeared a few times. The chain has TRBV5-5 and TRBJ1-1; 7 bases fit TRBD1. The CDR3 totals 13 residues. Germline V gene sequence: CDR1 SGHKS, CDR2 YYEKEE (reference sequence). With V trimmed by 4 bases and J by 4 bases, 4 bases remained unmatched. CDR3 sequence: CASSTDRVTEAFF. CDR3 DNA: TGTGCCAGCAGCACAGACAGGGTCACTGAAGCTTTCTTT.

A few counts support this clone. This chain connects TRBV5-6 to TRBJ1-1; 12 bases match TRBD1. This CDR3 contains 15 residues. V shed 1 base and J 8 bases; nucleotides not matched to a gene: 6. Germline lookup yields CDR1 SGHDT and CDR2 YYEEEE. CDR3 in amino acids: CASSLTGTGGREAFF. For the CDR3, the DNA is TGTGCCAGCAGCTTGACGGGGACAGGGGGCAGGGAAGCTTTCTTT.

This clone was counted at least ten times. Other DNA sequences in the sample encode the same CDR3. V usage is TRBV7-8 and J usage is TRBJ2-1; 10 nucleotides line up with TRBD1. From germline, CDR1 is SGHVS and CDR2 FQNEAQ. V lost 3 bases and J lost 7; bases outside the gene matches: 0. The CDR3 loop spans 13 amino acids. The DNA of the CDR3 is TGTGCCAGCAGCTTGGACAGGGGGAATGAGCAGTTCTTC. Its translation: CASSLDRGNEQFF.

This clone was observed a few times. CDR3 protein: CASSPRQGYSPLHF. The CDR3 DNA reads as TGTGCCAGCTCCCCCCGCCAGGGGTATTCACCCCTCCACTTT. This rearrangement joins TRBV6-1 to TRBJ1-6; D may be TRBD1 (6 bases). The CDR3 totals 14 residues. Deletions cut 8 bases from V and 8 bases from J, with 16 bases between. CDR1 MNHNS and CDR2 SASEGT come from the germline V gene.

The rearrangement uses TRBV7-2 and TRBJ1-5, with 9 bases matching TRBD1. The CDR3 loop spans 15 amino acids. The germline V gene has CDR1 SGHTA and CDR2 FQGNSA. The V segment lost 5 bases and the J segment 7 bases; nucleotides outside the gene matches: 9. The CDR3 spells CASSQGQGRWQPQHF. CDR3 DNA sequence: TGTGCCAGCAGCCAGGGACAGGGACGATGGCAGCCCCAGCATTTT.

This clone turned up a few times. This chain uses TRBV7-2 with TRBJ2-7; D is possibly TRBD1 (5 bases). Looked up from germline, CDR1 is SGHTA and CDR2 is FQGNSA. V was pared by 5 bases and J by 0 bases, with 11 bases between. This CDR3 region has 14 residues. This chain's CDR3 is CASSRTPSSYEQYF. In nucleotides, the CDR3 is TGTGCCAGCAGCCGGACACCGAGCTCCTACGAGCAGTACTTC.

The rearrangement joins TRBV6-6 to TRBJ2-7, with 7 positions matching TRBD1. The CDR3 extends over 14 amino acids. From germline, CDR1 is MNHNY and CDR2 SVGAGI (reference sequence). With V trimmed by 6 bases and J by 2 bases, 7 bases remained unmatched. The CDR3, as DNA: TGTGCCAGCAGCCGATGGGACAGTCCCTACGAGCAGTACTTC. Residues: CASSRWDSPYEQYF.

J is TRBJ2-7 and V is TRBV28; D is unresolved. CDR1 MDHEN and CDR2 SYDVKM come from the germline V gene. V shed 6 bases and J shed 9 bases, with 12 bases lying between them. The CDR3 is made up of 11 amino acids. The CDR3 is CASRAARGQYF. CDR3 DNA sequence: TGTGCCAGCAGGGCTGCTCGAGGGCAGTACTTC. Full variable domain (outside the CDR3, taken from reference TRBV28 and TRBJ2-7): DVKVTQSSRYLVKRTGEKVFLECVQDMDHENMFWYRQDPGLGLRLIYFSYDVKMKEKGDIPEGYSVSREKKERFSLILESASTNQTSMYLCASRAARGQYFGPGTRLTVT.

This clone showed up many times. This chain connects TRBV29-1 to TRBJ1-1; D perhaps matches TRBD1 (5 bases). V shed 7 bases and J shed 3 bases, with 9 bases lying between them. The CDR3 has 11 residues. Germline values: CDR1 SQVTM, CDR2 ANQGSEA. CDR3 residues: CSGGQDTEAFF. The CDR3, as DNA: TGCAGCGGTGGACAAGACACTGAAGCTTTCTTT.

This clone was seen only once. The junction shows a germline mismatch at one end, possibly a read error. The CDR3 DNA is TGTGCCAGCACCCAAGCGGGGCGGAGCTACGAGCAGTACTTC. Residues: CASTQAGRSYEQYF. The chain is built from TRBV5-1 and TRBJ2-7; 7 bases are a match to TRBD2. This CDR3 has 14 residues. Germline values: CDR1 SGHRS, CDR2 YFSETQ.

This clone has a single count. The V gene is TRBV6-5, the J gene TRBJ2-2; tentatively, D is TRBD2 (5 bases). The V end lost 11 bases, the J end lost 4 bases, and 17 bases lay between the germline ends. The CDR3 runs to 14 residues. CDR1 and CDR2 (germline): MNHEY, SVGAGI. This CDR3 reads CAAGRLATTGELFF. The CDR3 region has the DNA TGTGCCGCCGGACGGCTAGCTACCACCGGGGAGCTGTTTTTT.

This clone occurred a few times. The DNA of the CDR3 is TGTGCCAGATGTGTAGCGGGGGATAAAAGTTCGTACGAGCAGTACTTC. Protein sequence: CARCVAGDKSSYEQYF. The rearrangement uses TRBV27 and TRBJ2-7, with TRBD2 identical over 9 bases. Germline lookup yields CDR1 MNHEY and CDR2 SMNVEV (reference sequence). The V gene end was trimmed by 9 bases and the J gene end by 4 bases; junction bases not matched to a gene: 16. The CDR3 totals 16 residues.

The chain combines TRBV9 with TRBJ1-1; 7 positions match TRBD1. Trimming cost V 4 bases and J 5 bases; bases outside gene matches: 14. This CDR3 has 16 amino acids. Looked up from germline, CDR1 is SGDLS and CDR2 is YYNGEE. The CDR3 region is CASSTRPLSRGTEAFF. For the CDR3, the DNA is TGTGCCAGCAGCACCCGACCTTTGTCCAGGGGGACTGAAGCTTTCTTT.

This clone turned up a few times. This chain connects TRBV16 to TRBJ1-2, with a weak D call TRBD1 (6 bases). Trimming removed 5 bases at V and 3 bases at J, with 10 bases between. Germline CDR1 is KGHSY and CDR2 is FQNENV. The CDR3 has 13 residues. The CDR3 coding sequence is TGTGCCAGCAGCGTACAGGGAGACTATGGCTACACCTTC. As protein: CASSVQGDYGYTF.

The chain links TRBV5-1 to TRBJ1-3; TRBD1 matches at 8 bases. Trimming took 2 bases from V and 0 from J; bases not matched to a gene: 1. Germline CDR1 and CDR2: SGHRS and YFSETQ. The CDR3 extends over 15 amino acids. The CDR3 loop reads CASSFQGASGNTIYF. CDR3 sequence (DNA): TGCGCCAGCAGCTTTCAGGGGGCCTCTGGAAACACCATATATTTT.

V usage is TRBV7-9 and J usage is TRBJ1-4; D not resolved. The germline CDR1 and CDR2 sequences are SEHNR and FQNEAQ (reference sequence). The CDR3 spans 17 residues. Trimming pared 1 base from V and 8 bases from J, leaving 20 bases between. CDR3 nucleotides: TGTGCCAGCAGCTTAGGAAGTGGAGGTCCATCTTCGGAAAAACTGTTTTTT. This gives the protein CASSLGSGGPSSEKLFF.

This clone was observed a handful of times. The chain joins TRBV12-5 to TRBJ2-1, with D possibly matching TRBD1 (6 bases). Germline loops: CDR1 LGHNT, CDR2 FRNRAP. The CDR3 runs to 16 residues. V dropped 0 bases and J dropped 7 bases, with 16 bases sitting between them. The CDR3 here is CASGLVPPGTRNEQFF. The CDR3 DNA reads TGTGCTAGTGGTTTGGTGCCTCCCGGGACACGAAATGAGCAGTTCTTC.

This clone was counted between two and nine times. The chain employs TRBV5-1 and TRBJ1-2; D possibly corresponds to TRBD1 (5 bases). V lost 4 bases to trimming and J lost 5 bases, with 9 bases between them. The CDR3 extends over 12 amino acids. The germline gives CDR1 SGHRS, CDR2 YFSETQ. The CDR3 coding sequence is TGCGCCAGCAGCGCGGGGCTTTATGGCTACACCTTC. Amino acid sequence: CASSAGLYGYTF.

The CDR3 sequence: CASSKQGSRTYEQYF. DNA of the CDR3: TGTGCCAGCAGTAAACAGGGTTCAAGAACCTACGAGCAGTACTTC. This chain joins TRBV25-1 and TRBJ2-7, with a possible D match to TRBD1 (6 bases). Trimming removed 5 bases from V and 2 bases from J, with 16 bases in between. Germline V lookup: CDR1 MGHDK, CDR2 SYGVNS. The CDR3 runs to 15 residues.

The chain employs TRBV12-5 and TRBJ1-1; unclear D gene. The germline V and J ends were trimmed by 7 bases and 2 bases, with 14 bases remaining between them. The germline CDR1 and CDR2 sequences are LGHNT and FRNRAP. The CDR3 covers 14 residues. CDR3 amino acids: CASAVLPVNTEAFF. CDR3 DNA sequence: TGTGCTAGTGCGGTGCTACCGGTAAACACTGAAGCTTTCTTT.